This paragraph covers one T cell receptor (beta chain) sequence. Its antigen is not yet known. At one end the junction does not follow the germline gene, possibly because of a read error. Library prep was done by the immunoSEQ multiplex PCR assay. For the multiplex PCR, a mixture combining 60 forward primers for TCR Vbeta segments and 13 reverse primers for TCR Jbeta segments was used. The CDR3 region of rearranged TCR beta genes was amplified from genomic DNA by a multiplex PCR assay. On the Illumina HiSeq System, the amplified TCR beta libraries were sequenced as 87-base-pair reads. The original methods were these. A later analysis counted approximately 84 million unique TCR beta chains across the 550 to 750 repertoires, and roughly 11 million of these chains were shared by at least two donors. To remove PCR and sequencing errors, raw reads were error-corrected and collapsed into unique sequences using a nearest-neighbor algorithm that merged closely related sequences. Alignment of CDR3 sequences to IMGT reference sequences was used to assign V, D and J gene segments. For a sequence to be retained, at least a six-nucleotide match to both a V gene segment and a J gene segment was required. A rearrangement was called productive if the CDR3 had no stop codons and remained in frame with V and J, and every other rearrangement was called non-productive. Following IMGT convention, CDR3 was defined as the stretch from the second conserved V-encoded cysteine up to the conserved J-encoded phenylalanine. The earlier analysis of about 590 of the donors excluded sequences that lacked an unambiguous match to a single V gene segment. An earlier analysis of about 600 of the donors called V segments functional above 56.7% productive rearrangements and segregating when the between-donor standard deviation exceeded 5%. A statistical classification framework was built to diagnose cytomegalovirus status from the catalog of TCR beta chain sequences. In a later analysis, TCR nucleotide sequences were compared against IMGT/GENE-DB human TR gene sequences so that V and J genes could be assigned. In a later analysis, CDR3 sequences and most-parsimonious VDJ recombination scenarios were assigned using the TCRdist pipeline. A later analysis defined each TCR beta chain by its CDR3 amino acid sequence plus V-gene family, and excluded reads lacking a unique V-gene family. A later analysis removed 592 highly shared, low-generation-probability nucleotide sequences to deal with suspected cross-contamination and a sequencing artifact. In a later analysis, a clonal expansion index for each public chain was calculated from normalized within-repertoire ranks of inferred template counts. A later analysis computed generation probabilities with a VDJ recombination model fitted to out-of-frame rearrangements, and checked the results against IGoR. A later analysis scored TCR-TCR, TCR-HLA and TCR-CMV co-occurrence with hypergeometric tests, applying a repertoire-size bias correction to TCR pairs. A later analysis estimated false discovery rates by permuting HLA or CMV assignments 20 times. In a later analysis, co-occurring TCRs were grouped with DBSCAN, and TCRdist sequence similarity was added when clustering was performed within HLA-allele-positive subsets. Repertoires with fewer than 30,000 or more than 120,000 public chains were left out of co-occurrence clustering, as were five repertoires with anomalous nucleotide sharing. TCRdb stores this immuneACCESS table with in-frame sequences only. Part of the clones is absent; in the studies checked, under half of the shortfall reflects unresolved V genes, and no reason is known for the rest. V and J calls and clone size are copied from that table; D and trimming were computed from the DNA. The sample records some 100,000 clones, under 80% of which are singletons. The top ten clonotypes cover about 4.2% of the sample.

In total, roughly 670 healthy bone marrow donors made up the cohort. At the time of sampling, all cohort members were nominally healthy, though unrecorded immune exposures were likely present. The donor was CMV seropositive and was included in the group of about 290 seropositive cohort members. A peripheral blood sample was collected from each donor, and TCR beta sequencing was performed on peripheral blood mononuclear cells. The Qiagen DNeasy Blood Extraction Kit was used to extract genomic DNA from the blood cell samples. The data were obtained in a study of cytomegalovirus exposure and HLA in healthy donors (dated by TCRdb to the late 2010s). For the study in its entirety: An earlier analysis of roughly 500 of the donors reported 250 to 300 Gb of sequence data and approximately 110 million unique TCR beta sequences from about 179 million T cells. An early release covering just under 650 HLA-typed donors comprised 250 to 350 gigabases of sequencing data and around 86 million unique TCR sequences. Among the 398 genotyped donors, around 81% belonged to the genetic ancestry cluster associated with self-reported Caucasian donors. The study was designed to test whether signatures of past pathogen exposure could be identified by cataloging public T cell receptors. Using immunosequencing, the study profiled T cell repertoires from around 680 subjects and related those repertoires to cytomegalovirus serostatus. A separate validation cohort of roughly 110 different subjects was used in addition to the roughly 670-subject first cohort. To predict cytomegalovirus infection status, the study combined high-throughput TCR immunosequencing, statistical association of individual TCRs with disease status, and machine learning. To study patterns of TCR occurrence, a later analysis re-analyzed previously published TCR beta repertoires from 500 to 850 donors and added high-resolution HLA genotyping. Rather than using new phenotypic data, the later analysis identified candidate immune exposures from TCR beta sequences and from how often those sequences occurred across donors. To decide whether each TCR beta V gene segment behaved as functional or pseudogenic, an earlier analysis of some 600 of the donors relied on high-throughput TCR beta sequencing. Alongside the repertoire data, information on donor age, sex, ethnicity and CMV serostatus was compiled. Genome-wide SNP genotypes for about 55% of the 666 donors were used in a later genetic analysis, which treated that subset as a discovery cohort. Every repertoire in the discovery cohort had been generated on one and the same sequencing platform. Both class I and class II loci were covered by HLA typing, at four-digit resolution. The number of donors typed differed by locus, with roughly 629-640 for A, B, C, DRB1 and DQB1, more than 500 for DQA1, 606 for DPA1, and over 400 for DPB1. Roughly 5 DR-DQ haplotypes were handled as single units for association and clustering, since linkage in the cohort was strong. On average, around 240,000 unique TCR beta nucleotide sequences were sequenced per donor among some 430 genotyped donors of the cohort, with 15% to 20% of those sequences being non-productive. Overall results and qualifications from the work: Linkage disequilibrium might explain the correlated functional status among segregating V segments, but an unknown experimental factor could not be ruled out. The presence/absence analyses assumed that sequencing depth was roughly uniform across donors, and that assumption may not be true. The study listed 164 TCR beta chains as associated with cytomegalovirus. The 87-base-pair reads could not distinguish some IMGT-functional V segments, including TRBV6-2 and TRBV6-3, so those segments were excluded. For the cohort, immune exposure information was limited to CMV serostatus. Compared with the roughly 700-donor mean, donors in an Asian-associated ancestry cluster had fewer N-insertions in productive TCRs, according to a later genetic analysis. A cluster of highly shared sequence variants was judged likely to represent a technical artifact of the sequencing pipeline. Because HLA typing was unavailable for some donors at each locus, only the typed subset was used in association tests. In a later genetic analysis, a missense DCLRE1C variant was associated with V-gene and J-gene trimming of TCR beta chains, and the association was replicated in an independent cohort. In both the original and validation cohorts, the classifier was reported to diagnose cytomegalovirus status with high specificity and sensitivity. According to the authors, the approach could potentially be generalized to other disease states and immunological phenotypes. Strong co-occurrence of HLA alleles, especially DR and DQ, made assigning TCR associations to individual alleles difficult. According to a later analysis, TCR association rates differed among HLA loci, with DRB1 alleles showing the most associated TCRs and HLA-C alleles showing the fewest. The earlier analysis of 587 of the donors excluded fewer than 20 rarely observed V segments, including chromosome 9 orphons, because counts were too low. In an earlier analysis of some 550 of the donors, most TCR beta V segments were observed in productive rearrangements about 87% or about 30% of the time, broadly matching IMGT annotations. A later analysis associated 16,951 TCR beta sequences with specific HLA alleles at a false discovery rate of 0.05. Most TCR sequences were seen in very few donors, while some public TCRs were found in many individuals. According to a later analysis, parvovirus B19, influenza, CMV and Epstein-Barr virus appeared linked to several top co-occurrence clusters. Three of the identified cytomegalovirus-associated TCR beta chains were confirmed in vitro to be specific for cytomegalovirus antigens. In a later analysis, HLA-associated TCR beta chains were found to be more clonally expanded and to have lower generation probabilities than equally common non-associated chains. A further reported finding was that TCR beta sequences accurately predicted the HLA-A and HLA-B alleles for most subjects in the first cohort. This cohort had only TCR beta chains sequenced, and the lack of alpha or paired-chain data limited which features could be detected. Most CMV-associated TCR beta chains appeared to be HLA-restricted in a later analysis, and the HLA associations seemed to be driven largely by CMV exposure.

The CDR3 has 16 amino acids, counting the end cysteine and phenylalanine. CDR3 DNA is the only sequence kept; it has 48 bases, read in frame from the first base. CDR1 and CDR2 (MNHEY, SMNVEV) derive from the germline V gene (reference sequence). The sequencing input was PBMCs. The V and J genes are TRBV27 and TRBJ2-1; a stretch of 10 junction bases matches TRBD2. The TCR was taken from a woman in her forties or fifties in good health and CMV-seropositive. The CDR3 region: CASRPSGRVKYNELFF. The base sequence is TGTGCCAGCAGGCCGAGCGGGAGGGTCAAGTACAATGAGCTGTTCTTC.